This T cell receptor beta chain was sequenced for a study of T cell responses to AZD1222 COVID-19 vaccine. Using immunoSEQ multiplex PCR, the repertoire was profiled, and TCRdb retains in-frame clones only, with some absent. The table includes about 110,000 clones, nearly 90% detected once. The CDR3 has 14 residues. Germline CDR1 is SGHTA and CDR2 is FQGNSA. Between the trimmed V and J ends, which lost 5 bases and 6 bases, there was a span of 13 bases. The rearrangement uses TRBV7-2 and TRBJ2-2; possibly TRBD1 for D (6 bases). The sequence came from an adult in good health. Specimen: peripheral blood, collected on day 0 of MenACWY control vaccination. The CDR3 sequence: CASSERTAAGELFF. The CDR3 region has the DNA TGTGCCAGCAGCGAGCGGACAGCAGCCGGGGAGCTGTTTTTT.